This TCR beta chain came from a study of OX40 agonist ivuxolimab in advanced cancers. The wider study: The study gave patients intravenous ivuxolimab at 0.01 to 10 mg/kg every 2 weeks. Study conclusions and caveats: Expanded peripheral T cell antigen specificity was not determined. Low clonal expansion, among the lowest seen, marked partial responders at 0.1-3.0 mg/kg. The mean number of expanded clones was higher in CD8+ T cells than in CD4+.

V was clipped by 6 bases and J by 5 bases; unmatched bases: 8. CDR3 length: 14 amino acids. Germline CDR1 reads MNHEY; CDR2 reads SMNVEV (reference sequence). To note about this clone: Its antigen is not identified.

This table comes from immunoSEQ multiplex PCR, and its TCRdb copy is limited to in-frame clones, with some not included. The table has under 15,000 clones, approximately 85% seen once. Sample: CD4+ or CD8+ T cells sorted from blood, taken in a trial of the OX40 agonist ivuxolimab. The sequence was collected from an adult with an advanced solid tumor such as melanoma, head and neck, liver or kidney cancer. The chain links TRBV27 to TRBJ2-7, with TRBD1 matching 9 bases. The CDR3 nucleotides are TGTGCCAGCAGACCCGGGACAGGGCGCCACGAGCAGTACTTC. This gives the protein CASRPGTGRHEQYF.